Sequencing of this T cell receptor beta chain was carried out in a study of blood T cells in healthy people across ages. Each of the donors had roughly 9.7 milliliters of peripheral blood drawn into EDTA-treated Vacutainer tubes. The CDR3 has 16 residues. Germline V CDR1 and CDR2: SGHRS, YFSETQ. Trimming stripped 0 bases from V and 8 bases from J, with 20 bases between. It was with a sample-barcoded 5' primer and a J-beta primer mix that a second PCR of roughly 7 to 12 cycles was run. A template-switch adaptor with 12 random nucleotides tagged each cDNA molecule. TCRdb re-analysed the 5' RACE reads in MiXCR, keeping a single row per CDR3 protein. The sample lists roughly 860,000 distinct CDR3 sequences; less than 80% were seen once.

J is TRBJ1-2 and V is TRBV5-1; D may be TRBD1 (5 bases). This receptor was taken from a man aged 25-45 years in good health. The sequenced sample consisted of blood. The CDR3 coding sequence is TGCGCCAGCAGCTTGGGGACCTCGGGGCCTCTCGGAGGCTACACCTTC. Encoded protein: CASSLGTSGPLGGYTF.